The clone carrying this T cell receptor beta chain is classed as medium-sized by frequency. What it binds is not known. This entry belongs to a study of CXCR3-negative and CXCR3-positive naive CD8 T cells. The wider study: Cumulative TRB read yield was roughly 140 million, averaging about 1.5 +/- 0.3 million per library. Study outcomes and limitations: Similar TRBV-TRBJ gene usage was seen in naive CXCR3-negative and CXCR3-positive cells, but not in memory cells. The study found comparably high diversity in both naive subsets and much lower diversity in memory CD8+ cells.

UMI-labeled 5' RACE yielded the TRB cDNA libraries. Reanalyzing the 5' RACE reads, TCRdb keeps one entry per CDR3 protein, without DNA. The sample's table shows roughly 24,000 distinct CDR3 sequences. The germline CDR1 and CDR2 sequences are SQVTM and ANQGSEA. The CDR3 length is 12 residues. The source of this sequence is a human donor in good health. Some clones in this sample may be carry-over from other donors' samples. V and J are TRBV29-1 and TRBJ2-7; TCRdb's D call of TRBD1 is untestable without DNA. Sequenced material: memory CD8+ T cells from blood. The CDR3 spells CSVWGADYEQYF.